The present T cell receptor (beta chain) was sequenced within a study of T cell repertoires in cytomegalovirus infection. Study as a whole: Shared public TCR beta signatures pointed to both CMV infection and a matching HLA type.

Germline V gives CDR1 ENHRY, CDR2 SYGVKD. The CDR3 sequence is 14 residues long. Trimming shortened V by 6 bases and J by 6 bases, and 15 bases separated the two germline ends. TCRdb re-called the reads through MiXCR, storing one row per CDR3 protein. Of about 300,000 distinct CDR3 sequences listed, around 10% were seen once; the top ten hold around 2.6%. This clonotype was seen repeatedly, ten times or more. Antigen: not known. Findings and caveats of the study: CMV-specific TCR beta clonotypes restricted by HLA-C were the ones dominating the ex vivo response. The cumulative frequency of public TCR beta families identified carriers of CMV plus the relevant HLA.

This clonotype was obtained from a human donor in good health (CMV status not recorded). Some clones in this sample may be carry-over from other donors' samples. The sample was PBMCs. The chain couples TRBV10-3 to TRBJ1-5, with D possibly TRBD1 on 6 matching bases. CDR3 nucleotides: TGTGCCATCAGGGAGGGGGAGGTTGGTCAGCCCCAGCATTTT. Protein product: CAIREGEVGQPQHF.